This TCR beta chain was sequenced during a study of blood T cell dynamics during melanoma immunotherapy. Study as a whole: Metastatic melanoma patients received first-line pembrolizumab or nivolumab plus ipilimumab. Study-wide results and caveats: The study could not tell melanoma-specific clones from general immune activation.

Clones were sequenced by immunoSEQ multiplex PCR, and TCRdb holds only the in-frame ones, with some missing. The sample consists of about 12,000 clones, roughly 90% of them appearing once. Specified time point: week 3, after first cycle of checkpoint inhibitor. At 12 weeks after first infusion, RECIST 1.1 defined response for most patients. As to this clone: What it binds is not known.

The CDR3 consists of 14 residues. After removal of 6 bases from V and 12 bases from J, the junction contained 14 bases not matched to a gene. CDR1 SQVTM and CDR2 ANQGSEA come from the germline V gene. The TCR was taken from a human donor with melanoma. The sequencing here drew on blood, taken from a patient treated with checkpoint blockade. This chain joins TRBV29-1 and TRBJ1-4, with 9 positions matching TRBD1. This CDR3 reads CSVTGTGIQRELFF. The CDR3 DNA reads TGCAGCGTGACCGGGACAGGGATACAGAGGGAACTGTTTTTT.